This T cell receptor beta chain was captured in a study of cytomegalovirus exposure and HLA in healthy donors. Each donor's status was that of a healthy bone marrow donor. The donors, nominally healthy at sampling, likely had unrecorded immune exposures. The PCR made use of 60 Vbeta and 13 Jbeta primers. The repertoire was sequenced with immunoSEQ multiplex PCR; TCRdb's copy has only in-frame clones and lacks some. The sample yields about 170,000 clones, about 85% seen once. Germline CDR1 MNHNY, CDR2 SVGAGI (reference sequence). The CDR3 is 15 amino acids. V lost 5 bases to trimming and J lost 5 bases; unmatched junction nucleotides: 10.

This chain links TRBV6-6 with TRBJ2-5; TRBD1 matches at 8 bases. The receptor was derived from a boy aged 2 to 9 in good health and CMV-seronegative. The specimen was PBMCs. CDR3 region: CASSPKTGGIETQYF. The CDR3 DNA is TGTGCCAGCAGTCCTAAAACAGGGGGTATTGAGACCCAGTACTTC.